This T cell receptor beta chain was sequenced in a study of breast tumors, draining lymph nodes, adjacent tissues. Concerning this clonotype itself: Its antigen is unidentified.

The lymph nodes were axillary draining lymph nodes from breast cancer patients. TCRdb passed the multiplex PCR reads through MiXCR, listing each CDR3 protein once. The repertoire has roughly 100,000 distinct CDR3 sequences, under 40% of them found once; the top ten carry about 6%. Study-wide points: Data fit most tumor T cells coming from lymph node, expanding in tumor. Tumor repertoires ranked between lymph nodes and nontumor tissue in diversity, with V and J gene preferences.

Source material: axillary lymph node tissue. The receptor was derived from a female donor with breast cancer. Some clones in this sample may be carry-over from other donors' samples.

This CDR3 is CASSLVGVVVTQYF. CDR3 nucleotide sequence: TGTGCCAGCAGCTTGGTGGGGGTTGTTGTGACCCAGTACTTC. The chain has TRBV5-6 and TRBJ2-5; D tentatively fits TRBD1 or TRBD2 (5 bases each). The germline gives CDR1 SGHDT, CDR2 YYEEEE. Trimming left V 0 bases short and J 7 bases short, with 13 bases between. The CDR3 is 14 residues long.